This section outlines one T cell receptor beta chain sequence together with its context. Its antigen is undetermined. Per the germline V gene, CDR1 is SGHTS and CDR2 is YDEGEE. V was pared by 4 bases and J by 4 bases, with 10 bases of the junction left unmatched. The CDR3 consists of 15 residues. These data originate in a study of cytomegalovirus exposure and HLA in healthy donors. Study observations and caveats: Per a later analysis, HLA-associated TCR beta chains showed more clonal expansion than other, equally common TCR beta chains. DRB1 showed the most TCR associations and HLA-C the fewest in a later analysis, as rates varied by HLA locus. An apparent linkage of common viral pathogens to several of the most significant clusters emerged in a later analysis.

PCR employed 60 Vbeta and 13 Jbeta primers. Clones were sequenced by immunoSEQ multiplex PCR, and TCRdb holds only the in-frame ones, with some missing. The data contain around 210,000 clones, approximately 78% of them singletons. Sampled while nominally healthy, donors likely had unrecorded immune exposures. This receptor was identified in a boy between 10 and 17 years old in good health and CMV-seronegative. Sample: PBMCs. The V gene is TRBV5-8, the J gene TRBJ2-5; 7 bases align to TRBD1. The CDR3 sequence is CASSHTLGTAETQYF. CDR3 in DNA: TGTGCCAGCAGCCATACGCTCGGGACAGCAGAGACCCAGTACTTC.